These 21 T cell receptor beta chains were all obtained from the same sample, sequenced in a study of OX40 agonist ivuxolimab in advanced cancers. The table came from immunoSEQ multiplex PCR; TCRdb's copy has only in-frame clones and leaves some out. The repertoire holds more than 70,000 clones, with roughly 80% as singletons. The sample was CD4+ or CD8+ T cells sorted from blood, taken in a trial of the OX40 agonist ivuxolimab. The receptors were sampled from an adult with an advanced solid tumor such as melanoma, head and neck, liver or kidney cancer.

This clone was counted only a few times. The V gene is TRBV7-9, the J gene TRBJ2-3; D is undetermined. Germline V gene lookup returns CDR1 SEHNR and CDR2 FQNEAQ (reference sequence). V lost 5 bases, J lost 0 bases, and 9 bases lay in between. This CDR3 region has 14 residues. The CDR3 bases are TGTGCCAGCAGCCCGTCCCACAGCACAGATACGCAGTATTTT. It codes for CASSPSHSTDTQYF.

This clone appeared once. The chain links TRBV19 to TRBJ2-1; D gene ambiguous. Trimming stripped 2 bases from V and 2 bases from J, with 16 bases between. The CDR3 runs 17 residues. CDR1 LNHDA and CDR2 SQIVND come from the germline V gene (reference sequence). The CDR3 sequence: CASSIISVGGTYNEQFF. DNA of the CDR3: TGTGCCAGTAGTATAATTAGTGTAGGCGGAACCTACAATGAGCAGTTCTTC.

This chain joins TRBV7-9 and TRBJ1-2; a weak D match, TRBD1 (5 bases). Germline CDR1 SEHNR, CDR2 FQNEAQ (reference sequence). The V end was cut by 1 base, the J end by 2 bases, with 11 bases between. The CDR3 has 15 amino acids. The CDR3 protein is CASSLVGGANYGYTF. CDR3 DNA sequence: TGTGCCAGCAGCTTAGTTGGGGGAGCCAACTATGGCTACACCTTC.

The rearrangement joins TRBV6-6 to TRBJ1-5; D remains unclear. CDR1 is MNHNY and CDR2 is SVGAGI in the germline V gene (reference sequence). The CDR3 extends over 12 amino acids. Trimming stripped 6 bases from V and 2 bases from J, with 5 bases between. The CDR3 DNA reads TGTGCCAGCAGAGTAGGCAATCAGCCCCAGCATTTT. Translation: CASRVGNQPQHF.

The V call is TRBV9, the J call TRBJ2-1, with D perhaps matching TRBD1 or TRBD2 (6 bases each). V shed 4 bases and J shed 5 bases, with 19 bases lying between them. This CDR3 comprises 16 residues. Germline CDR1 is SGDLS and CDR2 is YYNGEE. The CDR3 here is CASSREGGMYDNEQFF. In DNA form, the CDR3 reads TGTGCCAGCAGCAGAGAGGGGGGTATGTATGACAATGAGCAGTTCTTC.

This sequence joins TRBV19 and TRBJ2-4; 10 bases line up with TRBD2. Germline loops: CDR1 LNHDA, CDR2 SQIVND (reference sequence). The trim removed 4 bases at V and 3 bases at J, leaving 9 bases unmatched. The CDR3 covers 17 residues. The CDR3 sequence: CASSTLAGAHLKNIQYF. The CDR3 DNA reads TGTGCCAGTAGTACCCTAGCGGGGGCCCATCTCAAAAACATTCAGTACTTC.

Comment on this clone: At one end the junction does not follow the germline gene, possibly because of a read error. The same CDR3 arises from other DNA sequences in this sample as well. The gene calls are TRBV7-3 and TRBJ1-1, with D possibly being TRBD1 (5 bases). Germline V gene lookup returns CDR1 SGHTA and CDR2 FQGTGA. CDR3 length equals 13 residues. The chain's CDR3 is CASSLNLGAEAFF. The CDR3 DNA reads as TGTGCTAGCAGCTTAAACTTAGGGGCTGAAGCTTTCTTT. Combining the CDR3 with reference TRBV7-3 and TRBJ1-1 gives the whole variable domain GAGVSQTPSNKVTEKGKYVELRCDPISGHTALYWYRQSLGQGPEFLIYFQGTGAADDSGLPNDRFFAVRPEGSVSTLKIQRTERGDSAVYLCASSLNLGAEAFFGQGTRLTVV.

This clone was recorded only once. The rearrangement joins TRBV6-6 to TRBJ1-5; no firm D call. The CDR3 loop spans 13 amino acids. V was trimmed by 5 bases and J by 5 bases, leaving 10 bases between them. CDR1 is MNHNY, CDR2 SVGAGI, per germline (reference sequence). CDR3 in amino acids: CASSPSPHQPQHF. The CDR3 coding sequence is TGTGCCAGCAGTCCGTCGCCCCATCAGCCCCAGCATTTT.

The J gene is TRBJ2-7, the V gene TRBV5-6; D is possibly TRBD2 (6 bases). Germline assignment: CDR1 SGHDT and CDR2 YYEEEE. The CDR3 contains 15 residues. With 3 bases removed from V and 4 bases from J, the gap between germline ends came to 17 bases. In DNA form, the CDR3 reads TGTGCCAGCAGCTCGTACCCGGGGGAGCTGTACGAGCAGTACTTC. Translated, it gives CASSSYPGELYEQYF.

This rearrangement joins TRBV6-1 to TRBJ1-2; TRBD1 aligns across 7 bases. The CDR3 length is 12 residues. The germline gives CDR1 MNHNS, CDR2 SASEGT. V lost 11 bases and J lost 1; bases outside the gene matches: 4. The CDR3 region has the DNA TGTGCCGTTACAGGGGATAACTATGGCTACACCTTC. Translating gives CAVTGDNYGYTF.

The chain has TRBV7-2 and TRBJ1-3; D remains ambiguous. Germline assignment: CDR1 SGHTA and CDR2 FQGNSA. The CDR3 is 14 residues long. V lost 3 bases to trimming and J lost 0 bases, with 6 bases between them. The chain's CDR3 is CASSFPSSGNTIYF. The CDR3 DNA follows: TGTGCCAGCAGCTTCCCGAGCTCTGGAAACACCATATATTTT.

The chain carries TRBV9 and TRBJ2-7; 11 bases are shared with TRBD2. The CDR3 consists of 16 residues. Losses at the gene ends were 0 bases for V and 4 bases for J; bases not matched to a gene: 6. Germline V gene lookup returns CDR1 SGDLS and CDR2 YYNGEE. In DNA, the CDR3 is TGTGCCAGCAGCGTAGCCCCGGGACTAGCGGTATACGAGCAGTACTTC. This encodes CASSVAPGLAVYEQYF. The complete variable domain, with remaining parts taken from reference TRBV9 and TRBJ2-7, reads DSGVTQTPKHLITATGQRVTLRCSPRSGDLSVYWYQQSLDQGLQFLIQYYNGEERAKGNILERFSAQQFPDLHSELNLSSLELGDSALYFCASSVAPGLAVYEQYFGPGTRLTVT.

V is TRBV2 and J is TRBJ1-6; D might be TRBD1 (6 bases). Germline V CDR1 and CDR2: SNHLY, FYNNEI. This CDR3 is 15 amino acids long. V was pared by 5 bases and J by 7 bases, with 15 bases between. The CDR3 nucleotides are TGTGCCAGCAGTCTCCAGGGGCCGGGAAATTCACCCCTCCACTTT. It is translated as CASSLQGPGNSPLHF.

The chain links TRBV4-2 to TRBJ2-2; 8 nucleotides line up with TRBD2. The ends lost 4 bases at V and 1 base at J; junction bases unmatched: 5. CDR3 length: 16 amino acids. Per the germline V gene, CDR1 is LGHNA and CDR2 is YNFKEQ. The CDR3 DNA sequence: TGTGCCAGCAGCCCAACTAGCGGTCAGAACACCGGGGAGCTGTTTTTT. Residues: CASSPTSGQNTGELFF.

This clone appeared a few times. The chain employs TRBV4-2 and TRBJ2-5; 8 nucleotides line up with TRBD2. Unmatched junction bases numbered 8, after V lost 3 bases and J lost 5 bases. Germline CDR1 reads LGHNA; CDR2 reads YNFKEQ. The CDR3 loop spans 15 amino acids. Here the CDR3 reads CASSQSSGSPETQYF. CDR3 DNA: TGTGCCAGCAGCCAGTCTAGCGGGTCCCCGGAGACCCAGTACTTC.

Notes on this clone: The conserved closing phenylalanine or tryptophan is absent in this CDR3, likely reflecting a read error. The limits of the CDR3 on the DNA are not certain, so only TCRdb's listed CDR3 is given. The V and J genes are TRBV19 and TRBJ2-7; TRBD1 is the table's D call, not checked against the DNA. The CDR3 comprises 13 residues, both ends counted. Germline-derived CDR1 and CDR2 are LNHDA and SQIVND (reference sequence). CDR3 sequence reads: CASSISVRGTLHG.

This clone was recorded only once. Written as DNA, the CDR3 is TGTGCCAGCAGCCAGGGGGGGGCGGCGAACATTCAGTACTTC. It translates to CASSQGGAANIQYF. V usage is TRBV4-2 and J usage is TRBJ2-4; the D gene is possibly TRBD2 (7 bases). Germline V gene sequence: CDR1 LGHNA, CDR2 YNFKEQ. V lost 3 bases and J lost 7, with 13 bases in between. CDR3 length: 14 amino acids.

The chain joins TRBV12-5 to TRBJ2-5; D is possibly TRBD1 or TRBD2 (5 bases each). Germline V gene sequence: CDR1 LGHNT, CDR2 FRNRAP. This CDR3 region has 14 residues. Trimming pared 4 bases from V and 0 bases from J, leaving 9 bases between. This CDR3 is CASGSEGYQETQYF. For the CDR3, the DNA is TGTGCTAGTGGTTCTGAGGGGTACCAAGAGACCCAGTACTTC.

The chain combines TRBV7-9 with TRBJ2-5; TRBD2 is a possible D gene (6 bases). Judging by the DNA end, TRBJ2-7 fits better; the J call may be wrong. Germline V gene lookup returns CDR1 SEHNR and CDR2 FQNEAQ (reference sequence). This CDR3 has 15 amino acids. The DNA for the CDR3 is TGTGCCAGCCTCCCCCGTGGGCTAGCGCGGGCCGAGCAGTACTTC. It codes for CASLPRGLARAEQYF.

This chain uses TRBV7-9 with TRBJ2-7; D not certain. The CDR3 has 13 residues. Germline CDR1 and CDR2: SEHNR and FQNEAQ (reference sequence). The V end lost 4 bases, the J end lost 6 bases, and 13 bases lay between the germline ends. The CDR3 DNA reads as TGTGCCAGCAGCTCAAACCTAGGGTCCGAGCAGTACTTC. This gives the protein CASSSNLGSEQYF.

V gene TRBV11-2 combines with J gene TRBJ1-6, with D possibly matching TRBD1 (5 bases). Germline V gene data show CDR1 as SGHAT and CDR2 as FQNNGV. Trimming left V 2 bases short and J 7 bases short, with 12 bases between. The CDR3 contains 15 residues. The CDR3 coding sequence is TGTGCCAGCAGCTTAAATAGGGGAATAAATTCACCCCTCCACTTT. This encodes CASSLNRGINSPLHF.